What follows is one T cell receptor (beta chain) and its context. Its antigen is not known. This specimen comes from a study of OX40 agonist ivuxolimab in advanced cancers. Study details: Three dose-escalation patients had partial responses: one with hepatocellular carcinoma and two with cutaneous melanoma.

Libraries were prepared by immunoSEQ multiplex PCR; TCRdb keeps only in-frame clonotypes and omits some of them. Of some 74,000 clones listed, roughly 94% are singletons. Study-wide findings and caveats: Among the nonresponders, some also had low normalized T-cell clonal expansion.

Individuals having autoimmune disease history or systemic immunosuppression were not enrolled. V lost 5 bases to trimming and J lost 7 bases; unmatched junction nucleotides: 13. The CDR3 sequence is 15 residues long. From germline, CDR1 is SGHNT and CDR2 YENEEA. The sample was CD4+ or CD8+ T cells sorted from blood, taken in a trial of the OX40 agonist ivuxolimab. The clonotype was recovered from an adult with an advanced solid tumor such as melanoma, head and neck, liver or kidney cancer. The J gene is TRBJ2-7, the V gene TRBV11-3; 8 bases line up with TRBD2. The CDR3 bases are TGTGCCAGCAGCCAACCAAGCGGGGGCCAAGAGGAGCAGTACTTC. This gives the protein CASSQPSGGQEEQYF.